The 28 T cell receptor beta chains in this list originate from one sample, sequenced in a study of blood T cell repertoires in COVID-19. Sequencing used immunoSEQ multiplex PCR; TCRdb keeps in-frame clones, though not all of them. The sample has 250,000 or so clones, more than 65% seen once. Sample: peripheral blood. All receptors come from a man aged 35-49 years who had recovered from COVID-19.

This clone is a singleton in its sample. This chain connects TRBV19 to TRBJ2-5, with a weak D call TRBD2 (7 bases). V was clipped by 8 bases and J by 6 bases, with 16 bases between them. CDR3 length equals 13 residues. Germline loops: CDR1 LNHDA, CDR2 SQIVND (reference sequence). The CDR3 sequence is CASGGGPDQTQYF. The CDR3 DNA sequence: TGTGCCAGTGGGGGGGGGCCTGACCAGACCCAGTACTTC.

V usage is TRBV29-1 and J usage is TRBJ2-5; D possibly corresponds to TRBD2 (5 bases). The CDR3 runs 12 residues. The V gene's germline CDR1 is SQVTM and CDR2 ANQGSEA. V was trimmed by 4 bases and J by 4 bases, leaving 10 bases between them. The CDR3 here is CSVASSVETQYF. The CDR3 coding sequence is TGCAGCGTTGCCAGTAGCGTAGAGACCCAGTACTTC.

The V call is TRBV29-1, the J call TRBJ2-5; no firm D call. The CDR3 is 12 residues long. CDR1 is SQVTM, CDR2 ANQGSEA, per germline. V was shortened by 2 bases and J by 5 bases, with 9 bases between the two germline ends. The DNA of the CDR3 is TGCAGCGTTGAACCAGAGGCGGAGACCCAGTACTTC. Translation gives CSVEPEAETQYF.

The V gene is TRBV5-1, the J gene TRBJ2-7; 7 bases are a match to TRBD2. The germline gives CDR1 SGHRS, CDR2 YFSETQ. This CDR3 has 17 amino acids. After removal of 0 bases from V and 0 bases from J, the junction contained 9 bases not matched to a gene. CDR3 protein: CASSLAEIAGLSYEQYF. The CDR3 bases are TGCGCCAGCAGCTTGGCCGAGATAGCGGGCCTCTCCTACGAGCAGTACTTC.

This chain joins TRBV27 and TRBJ1-5; no firm D call. Germline CDR1 reads MNHEY; CDR2 reads SMNVEV (reference sequence). The CDR3 consists of 13 residues. V was cut by 5 bases and J by 9 bases, with 14 bases left in between. DNA of the CDR3: TGTGCCAGCAGTATAGGACTCGTGGGGCCCCAGCATTTT. Its translation: CASSIGLVGPQHF.

About this clone: Other DNA sequences of this sample code for an identical CDR3. The chain recombines TRBV12-3 or TRBV12-4 with TRBJ2-2; no firm D call. With 7 bases removed from V and 5 bases from J, the gap between germline ends came to 5 bases. The CDR3 contains 11 residues. The DNA of the CDR3 is TGTGCCAGCACCCGGACCGGGGAGCTGTTTTTT. This encodes CASTRTGELFF.

V usage is TRBV5-1 and J usage is TRBJ1-1; unclear D gene. V lost 3 bases and J 4 bases, leaving 16 bases between the germline ends. The germline V gene encodes CDR1 SGHRS and CDR2 YFSETQ. CDR3 length: 15 amino acids. The CDR3 loop reads CASSWTRGGSTEAFF. Written as DNA, the CDR3 is TGCGCCAGCAGCTGGACCCGGGGAGGAAGCACTGAAGCTTTCTTT.

This rearrangement joins TRBV5-6 to TRBJ2-3; 7 bases map to TRBD2. The CDR3 length is 14 residues. The ends lost 2 bases at V and 5 bases at J; junction bases unmatched: 5. Germline loops: CDR1 SGHDT, CDR2 YYEEEE. CDR3 in DNA: TGTGCCAGCAGCTTTCGGGGGGAGGGAGATACGCAGTATTTT. This encodes CASSFRGEGDTQYF.

This clone was detected only once. The V gene is TRBV20-1, the J gene TRBJ2-7; 11 nucleotides match TRBD2. CDR1 is DFQATT, CDR2 SNEGSKA, per germline (reference sequence). Germline trimming cut 3 bases from V and 4 bases from J; bases unmatched to any gene: 2. This CDR3 comprises 13 residues. The CDR3 DNA follows: TGCAGTGCTAGTATAGCGGGGGGGTACGAGCAGTACTTC. Protein sequence: CSASIAGGYEQYF.

This clone was counted a few times. This chain connects TRBV12-3 or TRBV12-4 to TRBJ1-1; a possible D gene is TRBD1 (5 bases). The CDR3 is made up of 12 amino acids. Deletions cut 7 bases from V and 11 bases from J, with 17 bases between. In DNA form, the CDR3 reads TGTGCCAGCACCCTTATGGGGGGGGACGCTTTCTTT. It translates to CASTLMGGDAFF.

This chain uses TRBV7-9 with TRBJ1-2; the D is unclear. Germline CDR1 reads SEHNR; CDR2 reads FQNEAQ (reference sequence). This CDR3 comprises 13 residues. V was pared by 5 bases and J by 4 bases, with 11 bases between. CDR3 nucleotides: TGTGCCAGCAGCCAACTCCCCCCCTATGGCTACACCTTC. Its protein product is CASSQLPPYGYTF.

V usage is TRBV6-6 and J usage is TRBJ1-1; D might be TRBD1 (6 bases). CDR1 is MNHNY, CDR2 SVGAGI, per germline (reference sequence). The CDR3 runs 19 residues. Trimming removed 5 bases from V and 5 bases from J, with 30 bases in between. The CDR3 spells CASSLRGRMPRDLDTEAFF. CDR3 sequence (DNA): TGTGCCAGCAGTCTCAGGGGAAGAATGCCCCGAGATTTAGATACTGAAGCTTTCTTT.

The V and J genes are TRBV27 and TRBJ2-2; 9 bases are shared with TRBD2. With V trimmed by 2 bases and J by 1 base, 11 bases remained unmatched. The CDR3 contains 19 residues. Germline V lookup: CDR1 MNHEY, CDR2 SMNVEV (reference sequence). This chain's CDR3 is CASSLRVVAGALNTGELFF. The CDR3 nucleotides are TGTGCCAGCAGTTTACGGGTAGTAGCGGGGGCTTTGAACACCGGGGAGCTGTTTTTT.

The chain has TRBV28 and TRBJ1-1, with D perhaps matching TRBD1 (6 bases). Germline V gene sequence: CDR1 MDHEN, CDR2 SYDVKM. V lost 5 bases and J 0 bases, leaving 13 bases between the germline ends. The CDR3 runs to 15 residues. CDR3 bases: TGTGCCAGCAGTCCCCCGGACAGCGTGAACACTGAAGCTTTCTTT. This codes for CASSPPDSVNTEAFF. The full variable domain, with the rest looked up from reference TRBV28 and TRBJ1-1, is DVKVTQSSRYLVKRTGEKVFLECVQDMDHENMFWYRQDPGLGLRLIYFSYDVKMKEKGDIPEGYSVSREKKERFSLILESASTNQTSMYLCASSPPDSVNTEAFFGQGTRLTVV.

The chain joins TRBV19 to TRBJ2-5; 9 bases fit TRBD1. This CDR3 has 14 amino acids. V lost 6 bases and J lost 4; bases outside the gene matches: 6. Germline V gives CDR1 LNHDA, CDR2 SQIVND (reference sequence). The CDR3 DNA reads TGTGCCAGTAGGGAACGGGACAGGGTAGAGACCCAGTACTTC. This sequence encodes CASRERDRVETQYF.

The genes are TRBV7-9 and TRBJ2-1; a weak D match, TRBD2 (5 bases). CDR3 length: 16 residues. Trimming stripped 4 bases from V and 2 bases from J, with 15 bases between. Germline CDR1 SEHNR, CDR2 FQNEAQ (reference sequence). The chain's CDR3 is CASSSDRGSAYNEQFF. The CDR3 nucleotides are TGTGCCAGCAGCTCCGATCGTGGTAGCGCCTACAATGAGCAGTTCTTC.

The chain links TRBV9 to TRBJ1-6; D unresolved. Germline assignment: CDR1 SGDLS and CDR2 YYNGEE. The CDR3 has 14 residues. With 0 bases removed from V and 10 bases from J, the gap between germline ends came to 11 bases. The CDR3 reads CASSVEYGNSPLHF. The DNA of the CDR3 is TGTGCCAGCAGCGTAGAATACGGGAACTCACCCCTCCACTTT.

The gene calls are TRBV7-9 and TRBJ2-3; TRBD2 aligns across 12 bases. Germline assignment: CDR1 SEHNR and CDR2 FQNEAQ (reference sequence). The CDR3 consists of 16 residues. Trimming removed 1 base from V and 2 bases from J; junction bases left unmatched: 1. CDR3 in amino acids: CASSLGLAGDTDTQYF. DNA of the CDR3: TGTGCCAGCAGCTTAGGACTAGCGGGAGACACAGATACGCAGTATTTT.

The CDR3 loop is CASSTQTTGYYGYTF. CDR3 in DNA: TGCGCCAGCAGCACACAAACGACAGGGTACTATGGCTACACCTTC. This rearrangement joins TRBV4-1 to TRBJ1-2, with 7 bases fitting TRBD1. V shed 5 bases, J shed 3 bases, and the junction held 9 bases outside the gene matches. This CDR3 region has 15 residues. The germline gives CDR1 MGHRA, CDR2 YSYEKL.

This clone was observed a single time. The V gene is TRBV25-1, the J gene TRBJ1-1; D unresolved. Per the germline V gene, CDR1 is MGHDK and CDR2 is SYGVNS. This CDR3 comprises 11 residues. Trimming stripped 7 bases from V and 1 base from J, with 4 bases between. This CDR3 is CASMRNTEAFF. CDR3 nucleotide sequence: TGTGCCAGCATGCGGAACACTGAAGCTTTCTTT.

The V and J genes are TRBV27 and TRBJ1-5; D not certain. Germline V CDR1 and CDR2: MNHEY, SMNVEV (reference sequence). CDR3 length: 14 amino acids. The V end was cut by 0 bases, the J end by 7 bases, with 10 bases between. CDR3 in DNA: TGTGCCAGCAGTTTATCGATAGGACTCCAGCCCCAGCATTTT. This codes for CASSLSIGLQPQHF.

The J gene is TRBJ1-2, the V gene TRBV19; D is perhaps TRBD1 (5 bases). This CDR3 region has 15 residues. Between the trimmed V and J ends, which lost 7 bases and 2 bases, there was a span of 17 bases. Germline V lookup: CDR1 LNHDA, CDR2 SQIVND (reference sequence). CDR3 sequence: CASTPFRVSNYGYTF. The CDR3 DNA reads as TGTGCCAGTACCCCCTTCAGGGTCTCAAACTATGGCTACACCTTC.

This clone was detected only a few times. The chain recombines TRBV7-2 with TRBJ2-7; TRBD1 agrees at 7 bases. This CDR3 is built from 16 residues. V lost 2 bases to trimming and J lost 4 bases; unmatched junction nucleotides: 11. Germline-derived CDR1 and CDR2 are SGHTA and FQGNSA. In nucleotides, the CDR3 is TGTGCCAGCAGCTTATATTGGGACAGTCTTGGTTACGAGCAGTACTTC. Translating it yields CASSLYWDSLGYEQYF.

The chain employs TRBV20-1 and TRBJ1-2; 8 positions agree with TRBD1. CDR1 is DFQATT, CDR2 SNEGSKA, per germline (reference sequence). Trimming at V came to 6 bases and at J to 8 bases, leaving 5 bases not matched to a gene. This CDR3 comprises 11 residues. The CDR3 sequence: CSASGGLGYTF. Here the CDR3 DNA reads TGCAGTGCATCAGGGGGCTTAGGCTACACCTTC.

This chain uses TRBV6-4 with TRBJ1-6; 10 bases align to TRBD1. This CDR3 is built from 14 residues. V trimming: 3 bases; J trimming: 9 bases; junction bases outside the gene matches: 2. CDR1 and CDR2 from the germline V gene are MRHNA and SNTAGT. The CDR3 spells CASSEGTGASPLHF. CDR3 nucleotide sequence: TGTGCCAGCAGTGAGGGGACAGGGGCTTCACCCCTCCACTTT.

The chain joins TRBV5-1 to TRBJ2-5; the D gene is possibly TRBD2 (7 bases). The germline V gene has CDR1 SGHRS and CDR2 YFSETQ. Trimming took off 4 bases at V and 4 bases at J, with 17 bases between the two ends. CDR3 length equals 15 residues. Here the CDR3 reads CASSAVGGRGETQYF. The DNA for the CDR3 is TGCGCCAGCAGCGCAGTGGGGGGGCGGGGAGAGACCCAGTACTTC.

This clone has more than one count but fewer than ten. CDR3 in DNA: TGTGCGGTGGGGGGAGGGACTGAAGCTTTCTTT. Translating it yields CAVGGGTEAFF. The chain employs TRBV2 and TRBJ1-1, with a possible D match to TRBD1 (5 bases). Germline V gives CDR1 SNHLY, CDR2 FYNNEI. CDR3 length equals 11 residues.

The gene calls are TRBV10-2 and TRBJ2-5; 10 nucleotides line up with TRBD2. J was trimmed by 3 bases and V by 8 bases; bases with no gene match: 3. Germline CDR1 WSHSY, CDR2 SAAADI. CDR3 length equals 13 residues. The CDR3 loop is CASQLAGEETQYF. In DNA, the CDR3 is TGCGCCAGCCAGCTAGCGGGAGAAGAGACCCAGTACTTC.